The source of this T cell receptor beta chain is a study of HIV-infected patients and healthy controls. Whole-study context: In 14 of 16 patients, CD4 counts climbed slightly after three months but remained subnormal. Overall study findings and caveats: During therapy, HIV-associated CDR3s fell significantly in frequency, while CMV-associated CDR3s did not change significantly. HIV+ repertoires were severely depleted of MAIT alpha-chain CDR3s, unlike healthy controls.

Reverse transcription used 450 to 550 ng RNA and constant-region primers for alpha and beta. Separate chain-specific third strand synthesis with multiplexing indices produced the alpha and beta libraries. TCRdb passed the 5' RACE reads through MiXCR, listing each CDR3 protein once. The sample lists 6,000 to 8,000 distinct CDR3 sequences; approximately 11% were seen once. Concerning this clonotype itself: What it binds is unknown.

CDR1 and CDR2 (germline): DFQATT, SNEGSKA (reference sequence). The CDR3 has 16 amino acids. Trimming took off 0 bases at V and 0 bases at J, with 14 bases between the two ends. The repertoire came from unfractionated whole blood and reflected all unsorted peripheral T cells. The rearrangement links TRBV20-1 to TRBJ1-1; D is perhaps TRBD1 (6 bases). The receptor was isolated from an adult with HIV infection. The sample in question was blood, obtained before antiretroviral therapy. In nucleotides, the CDR3 is TGCAGTGCTAGAGATTGGAATGGGACATTGAACACTGAAGCTTTCTTT. It translates to CSARDWNGTLNTEAFF.